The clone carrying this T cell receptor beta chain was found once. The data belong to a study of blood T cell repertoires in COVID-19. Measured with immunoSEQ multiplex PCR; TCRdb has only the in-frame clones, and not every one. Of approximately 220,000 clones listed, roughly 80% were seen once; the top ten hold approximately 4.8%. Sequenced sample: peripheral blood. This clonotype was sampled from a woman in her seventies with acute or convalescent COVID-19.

CDR3 DNA: TGCAGCGTCGAAACAGGGTTAAATGAAGCTTTCTTT. Amino acids: CSVETGLNEAFF. This chain connects TRBV29-1 to TRBJ1-1; TRBD1 might be the D (6 bases). Deletions cut 6 bases from V and 7 bases from J, with 15 bases between. Per germline, CDR1 SQVTM and CDR2 ANQGSEA. This CDR3 has 12 amino acids.